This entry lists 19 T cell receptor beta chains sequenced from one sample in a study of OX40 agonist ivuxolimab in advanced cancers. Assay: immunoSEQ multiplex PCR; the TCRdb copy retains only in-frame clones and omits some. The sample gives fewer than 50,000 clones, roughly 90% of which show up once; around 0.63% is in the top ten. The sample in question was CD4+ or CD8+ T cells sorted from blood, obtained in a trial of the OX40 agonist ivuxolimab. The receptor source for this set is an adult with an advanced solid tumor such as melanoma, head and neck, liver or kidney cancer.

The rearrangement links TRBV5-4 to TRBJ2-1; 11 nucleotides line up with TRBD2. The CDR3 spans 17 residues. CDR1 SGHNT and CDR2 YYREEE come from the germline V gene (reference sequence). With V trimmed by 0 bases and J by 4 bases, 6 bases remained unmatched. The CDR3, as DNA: TGTGCCAGCAGCTTGGGGCTAGCGGGGGGAAGTTACAATGAGCAGTTCTTC. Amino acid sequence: CASSLGLAGGSYNEQFF.

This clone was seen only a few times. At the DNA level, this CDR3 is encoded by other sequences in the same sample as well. The CDR3 nucleotides read TGTGCCAGCAGCGTACTAGCGGGGGCGGGTACAGATACGCAGTATTTT. It codes for CASSVLAGAGTDTQYF. The rearrangement links TRBV7-8 to TRBJ2-3, with TRBD2 identical over 11 bases. Germline V lookup: CDR1 SGHVS, CDR2 FQNEAQ. J lost 3 bases, V lost 5 bases, and 7 bases had no gene match. The CDR3 is 16 residues long.

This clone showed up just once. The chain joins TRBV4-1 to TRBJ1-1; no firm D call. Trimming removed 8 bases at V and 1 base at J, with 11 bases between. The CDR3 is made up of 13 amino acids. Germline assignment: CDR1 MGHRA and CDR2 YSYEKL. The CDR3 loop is CASRLGGNTEAFF. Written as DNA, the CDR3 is TGCGCCAGCCGTTTAGGAGGGAACACTGAAGCTTTCTTT.

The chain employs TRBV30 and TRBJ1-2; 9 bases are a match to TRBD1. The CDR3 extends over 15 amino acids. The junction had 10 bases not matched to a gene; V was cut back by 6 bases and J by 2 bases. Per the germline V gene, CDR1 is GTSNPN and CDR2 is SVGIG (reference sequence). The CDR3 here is CACHRDRAFNYGYTF. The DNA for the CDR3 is TGTGCCTGCCACCGGGACAGGGCATTCAACTATGGCTACACCTTC.

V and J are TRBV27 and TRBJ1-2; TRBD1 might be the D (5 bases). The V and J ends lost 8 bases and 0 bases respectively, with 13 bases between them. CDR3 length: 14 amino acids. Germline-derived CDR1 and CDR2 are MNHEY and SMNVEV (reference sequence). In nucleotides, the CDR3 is TGTGCCAGCTCCTCGGGGGTGGCTAACTATGGCTACACCTTC. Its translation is CASSSGVANYGYTF.

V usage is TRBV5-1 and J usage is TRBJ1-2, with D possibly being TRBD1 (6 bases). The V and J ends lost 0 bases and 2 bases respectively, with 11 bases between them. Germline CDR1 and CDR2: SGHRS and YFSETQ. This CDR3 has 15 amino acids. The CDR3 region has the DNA TGCGCCAGCAGCTTGGAAGGGGGGTACAACTATGGCTACACCTTC. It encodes CASSLEGGYNYGYTF. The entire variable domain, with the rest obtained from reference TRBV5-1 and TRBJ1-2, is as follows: KAGVTQTPRYLIKTRGQQVTLSCSPISGHRSVSWYQQTPGQGLQFLFEYFSETQRNKGNFPGRFSGRQFSNSRSEMNVSTLELGDSALYLCASSLEGGYNYGYTFGSGTRLTVV.

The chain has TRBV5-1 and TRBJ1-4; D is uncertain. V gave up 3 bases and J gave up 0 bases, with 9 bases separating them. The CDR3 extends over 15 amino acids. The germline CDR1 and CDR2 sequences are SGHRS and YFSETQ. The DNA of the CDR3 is TGCGCCAGCAGCTGGAATCCTGCAACTAATGAAAAACTGTTTTTT. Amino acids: CASSWNPATNEKLFF.

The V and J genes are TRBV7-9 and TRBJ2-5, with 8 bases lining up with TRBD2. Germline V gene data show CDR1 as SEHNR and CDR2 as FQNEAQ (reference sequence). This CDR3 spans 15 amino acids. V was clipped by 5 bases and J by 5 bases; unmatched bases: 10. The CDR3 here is CASSGSGARLETQYF. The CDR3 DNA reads TGTGCCAGCAGCGGTAGCGGGGCGAGGCTCGAGACCCAGTACTTC.

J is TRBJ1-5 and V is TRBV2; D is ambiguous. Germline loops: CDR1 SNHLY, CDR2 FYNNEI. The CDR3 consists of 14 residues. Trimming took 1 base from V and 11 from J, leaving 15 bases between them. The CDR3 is CASSEGSLSATQHF. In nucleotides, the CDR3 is TGTGCCAGCAGTGAAGGATCCCTTTCGGCGACCCAGCATTTT.

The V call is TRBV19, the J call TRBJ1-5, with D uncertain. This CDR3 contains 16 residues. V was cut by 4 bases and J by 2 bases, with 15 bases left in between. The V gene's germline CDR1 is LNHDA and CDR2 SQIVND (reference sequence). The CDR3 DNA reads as TGTGCCAGTAGTACACGATCTATTGGTGGCAATCAGCCCCAGCATTTT. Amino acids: CASSTRSIGGNQPQHF.

This CDR3 is CASSPRGGPGDEQFF. As DNA, the CDR3 is TGTGCCAGCAGTCCGCGGGGGGGGCCGGGCGATGAGCAGTTCTTC. The chain uses TRBV27 and TRBJ2-1; TRBD2 matches 9 bases. CDR3 size: 15 residues. Per the germline V gene, CDR1 is MNHEY and CDR2 is SMNVEV (reference sequence). V was clipped by 5 bases and J by 8 bases; unmatched bases: 10.

CDR3 sequence reads: CASRPTGGTEAFF. The CDR3 nucleotides are TGTGCCAGCAGGCCCACAGGGGGCACTGAAGCTTTCTTT. The chain is built from TRBV6-1 and TRBJ1-1, with TRBD1 matching 8 bases. Germline V CDR1 and CDR2: MNHNS, SASEGT. The length of the CDR3 is 13 residues. After removal of 6 bases from V and 4 bases from J, the junction contained 4 bases not matched to a gene.

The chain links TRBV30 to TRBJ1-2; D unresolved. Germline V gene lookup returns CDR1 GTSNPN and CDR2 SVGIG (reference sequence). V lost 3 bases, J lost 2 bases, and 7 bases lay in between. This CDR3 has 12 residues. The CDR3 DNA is TGTGCCTGGAGCCTTATAAACTATGGCTACACCTTC. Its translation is CAWSLINYGYTF.

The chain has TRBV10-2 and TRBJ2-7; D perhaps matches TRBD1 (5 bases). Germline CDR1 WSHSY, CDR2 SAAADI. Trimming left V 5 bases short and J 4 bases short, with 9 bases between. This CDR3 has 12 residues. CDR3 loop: CASSTGAYEQYF. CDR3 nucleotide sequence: TGCGCCAGCAGTACAGGAGCTTACGAGCAGTACTTC.

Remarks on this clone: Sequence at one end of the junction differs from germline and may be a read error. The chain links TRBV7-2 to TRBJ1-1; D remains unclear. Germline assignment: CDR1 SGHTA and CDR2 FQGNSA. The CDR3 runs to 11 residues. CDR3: CASTLRAEAFF. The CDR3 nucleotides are TGTGCCAGCACCTTACGGGCTGAAGCTTTCTTT.

The CDR3 here is CAISDGQGERYEQYF. The DNA of the CDR3 is TGTGCCATCAGTGACGGGCAGGGGGAAAGGTACGAGCAGTACTTC. The chain is built from TRBV10-3 and TRBJ2-7, with TRBD1 matching 7 bases. The CDR3 loop spans 15 amino acids. With V trimmed by 3 bases and J by 4 bases, 9 bases remained unmatched. The germline CDR1 and CDR2 sequences are ENHRY and SYGVKD.

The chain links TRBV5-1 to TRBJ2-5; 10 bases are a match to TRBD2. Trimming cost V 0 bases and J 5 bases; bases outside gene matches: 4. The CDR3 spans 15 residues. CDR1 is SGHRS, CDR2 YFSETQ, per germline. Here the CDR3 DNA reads TGCGCCAGCAGCTTGGTTCTAGCGGGGGACGAGACCCAGTACTTC. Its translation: CASSLVLAGDETQYF.

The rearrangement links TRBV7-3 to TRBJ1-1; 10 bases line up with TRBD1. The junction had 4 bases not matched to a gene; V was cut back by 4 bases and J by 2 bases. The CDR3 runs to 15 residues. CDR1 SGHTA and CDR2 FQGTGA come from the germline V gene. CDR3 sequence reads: CASSSTGGGNTEAFF. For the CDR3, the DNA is TGTGCCAGCAGCTCGACAGGGGGCGGAAACACTGAAGCTTTCTTT.

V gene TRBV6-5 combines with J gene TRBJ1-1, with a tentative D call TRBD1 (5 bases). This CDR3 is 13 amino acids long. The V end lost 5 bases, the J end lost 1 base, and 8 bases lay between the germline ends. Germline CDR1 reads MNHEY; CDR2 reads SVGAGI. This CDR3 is CASSRQGNTEAFF. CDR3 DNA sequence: TGTGCCAGCAGTCGTCAGGGGAACACTGAAGCTTTCTTT.